This T cell receptor beta chain is drawn from a study of blood T cells in healthy people across ages. Study-wide findings and caveats: Nothing was known about donor CMV status, and this possibly confounded expanded clonotype changes.

For this clonotype: Its matching antigen is unknown.

A sample-barcoded 5' primer and a J-beta primer mix were used in a second PCR of about 7 to 11 cycles. Each CDR3 protein is one row after TCRdb ran MiXCR on the 5' RACE reads. The repertoire holds about 600,000 distinct CDR3 sequences, with around 48% as singletons. Germline V gene lookup returns CDR1 MNHEY and CDR2 SVGEGT. This CDR3 is built from 15 residues. Trimming removed 4 bases from V and 1 base from J; junction bases left unmatched: 4. Input material: blood. The V gene is TRBV6-2 or TRBV6-3, the J gene TRBJ2-4, with 7 bases matching TRBD1. The TCR was taken from a man older than 75 in good health. The CDR3 here is CASSFTGVAKNIQYF. In DNA, the CDR3 is TGTGCCAGCAGTTTCACAGGGGTCGCCAAAAACATTCAGTACTTC.